The 25 T cell receptor beta chains presented below share a single source sample, sequenced in a study of blood T cell repertoires in COVID-19. Produced via immunoSEQ multiplex PCR; TCRdb's table is partial and in-frame only. The sample yields around 190,000 clones, roughly four fifths seen once. The material sequenced was PBMCs or T cells enriched from blood (not recorded which). The receptors were gathered from a man aged 35 to 55 who had recovered from COVID-19.

V gene TRBV7-6 combines with J gene TRBJ2-7, with TRBD2 matching 8 bases. Germline CDR1 and CDR2: SGHVS and FNYEAQ. The V and J ends lost 4 bases and 4 bases, in that order; junction bases with no gene match: 6. The length of the CDR3 is 14 residues. CDR3 coding DNA: TGTGCCAGCAGCTCCGCGGGGGGCGAATACGAGCAGTACTTC. Protein: CASSSAGGEYEQYF.

This chain joins TRBV24-1 and TRBJ1-2, with D possibly TRBD1 on 6 matching bases. Germline assignment: CDR1 KGHDR and CDR2 SFDVKD. The CDR3 is 14 residues long. V shed 5 bases and J shed 4 bases, with 13 bases lying between them. CDR3 sequence reads: CATSVGGPVYGYTF. In DNA, the CDR3 is TGTGCCACCAGTGTGGGGGGGCCAGTCTATGGCTACACCTTC.

The CDR3 protein is CASSYTVTEAFF. DNA of the CDR3: TGTGCCAGCAGCTATACAGTTACTGAAGCTTTCTTT. This sequence joins TRBV7-9 and TRBJ1-1; D is uncertain. Between the trimmed V and J ends, which lost 4 bases and 5 bases, there was a span of 8 bases. Germline CDR1 reads SEHNR; CDR2 reads FQNEAQ (reference sequence). The length of the CDR3 is 12 residues.

The J gene is TRBJ1-1, the V gene TRBV7-3; no reliable D call. Germline assignment: CDR1 SGHTA and CDR2 FQGTGA. There are 14 residues in the CDR3. Trimming pared 4 bases from V and 1 base from J, leaving 10 bases between. The CDR3 protein is CASSYGRGNTEAFF. The CDR3 DNA is TGTGCCAGCAGCTATGGACGGGGGAACACTGAAGCTTTCTTT.

The sample holds many counts of this clone. This rearrangement joins TRBV19 to TRBJ2-1; D is undetermined. This CDR3 has 13 residues. The V and J ends lost 3 bases and 5 bases respectively, with 8 bases between them. The germline gives CDR1 LNHDA, CDR2 SQIVND (reference sequence). CDR3 loop: CASSISVNNEQFF. CDR3 nucleotides: TGTGCCAGTAGTATTTCCGTTAACAATGAGCAGTTCTTC.

This chain links TRBV18 with TRBJ2-3, with a tentative D call TRBD1 (6 bases). CDR3 length equals 15 residues. Trimming pared 5 bases from V and 3 bases from J, leaving 15 bases between. Per germline, CDR1 KGHSH and CDR2 LQKENI. The CDR3 spells CASSSQKTGTDTQYF. The CDR3 region has the DNA TGTGCCAGCTCATCCCAAAAAACAGGGACAGATACGCAGTATTTT.

The rearrangement joins TRBV3-1 (or the pseudogene TRBV3-2) to TRBJ1-6; weak D call: TRBD1 (5 bases). The V end was cut by 1 base, the J end by 7 bases, with 17 bases between. This CDR3 comprises 17 residues. The V gene's germline CDR1 is LGHDT and CDR2 YNNKEL (reference sequence). This CDR3 reads CASSQGWRQSGNSPLHF. As DNA, the CDR3 is TGTGCCAGCAGCCAAGGTTGGAGACAGAGTGGAAATTCACCCCTCCACTTT.

The rearrangement uses TRBV2 and TRBJ1-4; D possibly corresponds to TRBD1 (6 bases). Trimming stripped 7 bases from V and 4 bases from J, with 13 bases between. The V gene's germline CDR1 is SNHLY and CDR2 FYNNEI. The CDR3 loop spans 14 amino acids. The CDR3 DNA reads TGTGCCAGCAACCAAGACAGGAGTAATGAAAAACTGTTTTTT. Amino acid sequence: CASNQDRSNEKLFF. The variable domain in full, completed from reference TRBV2 and TRBJ1-4, reads EPEVTQTPSHQVTQMGQEVILRCVPISNHLYFYWYRQILGQKVEFLVSFYNNEISEKSEIFDDQFSVERPDGSNFTLKIRSTKLEDSAMYFCASNQDRSNEKLFFGSGTQLSVL.

The V and J genes are TRBV2 and TRBJ2-7; maybe TRBD1 (5 bases). The germline gives CDR1 SNHLY, CDR2 FYNNEI. The CDR3 sequence is 12 residues long. V lost 8 bases to trimming and J lost 2 bases, with 10 bases between them. In DNA form, the CDR3 reads TGTGCCAGCTGCAGGGTTCCCTACGAGCAGTACTTC. Its protein product is CASCRVPYEQYF. Filled out from reference TRBV2 and TRBJ2-7, the complete variable domain reads EPEVTQTPSHQVTQMGQEVILRCVPISNHLYFYWYRQILGQKVEFLVSFYNNEISEKSEIFDDQFSVERPDGSNFTLKIRSTKLEDSAMYFCASCRVPYEQYFGPGTRLTVT.

The chain employs TRBV9 and TRBJ2-2; the match to TRBD2 covers 10 bases. The CDR3 loop spans 17 amino acids. The V and J ends lost 1 base and 4 bases, in that order; junction bases with no gene match: 7. Germline V lookup: CDR1 SGDLS, CDR2 YYNGEE. CDR3 loop: CASSVHSGGFSTGELFF. CDR3 bases: TGTGCCAGCAGCGTACATAGCGGGGGGTTCTCCACCGGGGAGCTGTTTTTT.

The CDR3 loop is CACGGTWESTDTQYF. CDR3 sequence (DNA): TGTGCCTGTGGGGGGACCTGGGAAAGCACAGATACGCAGTATTTT. J is TRBJ2-3 and V is TRBV7-6, with a possible D match to TRBD2 (6 bases). Germline V gene data show CDR1 as SGHVS and CDR2 as FNYEAQ. V dropped 11 bases and J dropped 0 bases, with 18 bases sitting between them. CDR3 length: 15 amino acids. The full variable domain, in which reference TRBV7-6 and TRBJ2-3 provide the parts outside the CDR3, is GAGVSQSPRYKVTKRGQDVALRCDPISGHVSLYWYRQALGQGPEFLTYFNYEAQQDKSGLPNDRFSAERPEGSISTLTIQRTEQRDSAMYRCACGGTWESTDTQYFGPGTRLTVL.

The genes are TRBV24-1 and TRBJ2-1; 8 nucleotides match TRBD2. Germline CDR1 KGHDR, CDR2 SFDVKD. V was clipped by 1 base and J by 6 bases; unmatched bases: 13. This CDR3 is 18 amino acids long. The CDR3 DNA sequence: TGTGCCACCAGTGATTTCGGAGCGGGAGTACGGGATGGCAATGAGCAGTTCTTC. This gives the protein CATSDFGAGVRDGNEQFF.

This clone occurred a few times. The chain recombines TRBV19 with TRBJ1-6, with TRBD1 matching over 7 bases. The CDR3 extends over 14 amino acids. CDR1 is LNHDA, CDR2 SQIVND, per germline (reference sequence). V was pared by 6 bases and J by 9 bases, with 8 bases of the junction left unmatched. The CDR3 bases are TGTGCCAGTAGGCCGGGACAGCTTCTTTCACCCCTCCACTTT. Translating gives CASRPGQLLSPLHF.

This clone was seen a few times. The chain links TRBV9 to TRBJ2-3; weak D call: TRBD2 (6 bases). CDR1 SGDLS and CDR2 YYNGEE come from the germline V gene. With 4 bases removed from V and 1 base from J, the gap between germline ends came to 19 bases. The CDR3 is made up of 17 amino acids. The chain's CDR3 is CASSTQSTGAGTDTQYF. The CDR3 coding sequence is TGTGCCAGCAGCACGCAATCGACGGGAGCGGGCACAGATACGCAGTATTTT.

This clone has a single count. The V gene is TRBV5-1, the J gene TRBJ2-1; weak D call: TRBD2 (7 bases). CDR1 and CDR2 from the germline V gene are SGHRS and YFSETQ. V lost 4 bases, J lost 4 bases, and 18 bases lay in between. The CDR3 is made up of 16 amino acids. CDR3 amino acids: CASSQSSGGRYNEQFF. The CDR3 DNA sequence: TGCGCCAGCAGCCAATCGTCGGGGGGCCGTTACAATGAGCAGTTCTTC.

This clone has only one observation. The rearrangement links TRBV19 to TRBJ1-2; 8 bases map to TRBD1. Germline V gene lookup returns CDR1 LNHDA and CDR2 SQIVND (reference sequence). The CDR3 extends over 16 amino acids. The V gene end was trimmed by 0 bases and the J gene end by 6 bases; junction bases not matched to a gene: 9. CDR3: CASSIDLSGGRNGYTF. CDR3 nucleotides: TGTGCCAGTAGTATAGATCTCTCAGGGGGCCGGAATGGCTACACCTTC. The variable domain in full, with the rest retrieved from reference TRBV19 and TRBJ1-2, is DGGITQSPKYLFRKEGQNVTLSCEQNLNHDAMYWYRQDPGQGLRLIYYSQIVNDFQKGDIAEGYSVSREKKESFPLTVTSAQKNPTAFYLCASSIDLSGGRNGYTFGSGTRLTVV.

V usage is TRBV15 and J usage is TRBJ2-7; no clear D gene. The CDR3 sequence is 14 residues long. Trimming left V 0 bases short and J 0 bases short, with 6 bases between. Germline CDR1 LNHNV, CDR2 YYDKDF (reference sequence). The CDR3 DNA reads as TGTGCCACCAGCAGAGATCTGTTCTCCTACGAGCAGTACTTC. This codes for CATSRDLFSYEQYF. The full variable domain, completed using reference TRBV15 and TRBJ2-7, is DAMVIQNPRYQVTQFGKPVTLSCSQTLNHNVMYWYQQKSSQAPKLLFHYYDKDFNNEADTPDNFQSRRPNTSFCFLDIRSPGLGDTAMYLCATSRDLFSYEQYFGPGTRLTVT.

This chain links TRBV30 with TRBJ1-1; 9 bases are shared with TRBD1. The CDR3 has 12 residues. Germline CDR1 GTSNPN, CDR2 SVGIG (reference sequence). V shed 2 bases, J shed 12 bases, and the junction held 7 bases outside the gene matches. DNA for the CDR3: TGTGCCTGGAGTAAGGGACAGGGTCATCCTTTCTTT. Its protein product is CAWSKGQGHPFF.

J is TRBJ1-2 and V is TRBV7-9; TRBD1 might be the D (6 bases). In germline, CDR1 is SEHNR, CDR2 FQNEAQ (reference sequence). V was pared by 1 base and J by 4 bases, with 13 bases between. The CDR3 extends over 15 amino acids. The CDR3, as DNA: TGTGCCAGCAGCTTAGATCAGGGCAGGGGCTATGGCTACACCTTC. As protein: CASSLDQGRGYGYTF.

Remarks on this clone: The sample contains more than one DNA sequence encoding this CDR3. The rearrangement links TRBV30 to TRBJ1-5; 7 positions agree with TRBD1. V gave up 0 bases and J gave up 4 bases; unmatched junction bases: 0. This CDR3 contains 13 residues. Looked up from germline, CDR1 is GTSNPN and CDR2 is SVGIG (reference sequence). The CDR3 loop reads CAWSVQGNQPQHF. DNA of the CDR3: TGTGCCTGGAGTGTACAGGGGAATCAGCCCCAGCATTTT.

The V call is TRBV14, the J call TRBJ1-4, with TRBD1 matching 10 bases. The V gene's germline CDR1 is SGHDN and CDR2 FVKESK. With 4 bases clipped from V and 7 bases from J, the junction kept 9 bases outside the gene matches. This CDR3 spans 16 amino acids. The CDR3 loop is CASSPVAGTGAEKLFF. CDR3 bases: TGTGCCAGCAGCCCAGTCGCCGGGACAGGGGCTGAAAAACTGTTTTTT.

The rearrangement joins TRBV5-5 to TRBJ2-4, with 11 bases lining up with TRBD1. With 2 bases clipped from V and 9 bases from J, the junction kept 7 bases outside the gene matches. CDR1 SGHKS and CDR2 YYEKEE come from the germline V gene (reference sequence). CDR3 length: 15 residues. The CDR3 sequence: CASSFGTGGEGIQYF. The DNA of the CDR3 is TGTGCCAGCAGCTTTGGGACAGGGGGAGAAGGCATTCAGTACTTC. The variable domain in full, with the rest retrieved from reference TRBV5-5 and TRBJ2-4, is DAGVTQSPTHLIKTRGQQVTLRCSPISGHKSVSWYQQVLGQGPQFIFQYYEKEERGRGNFPDRFSARQFPNYSSELNVNALLLGDSALYLCASSFGTGGEGIQYFGAGTRLSVL.

The chain joins TRBV4-1 to TRBJ2-3; no firm D call. Trimming removed 3 bases from V and 1 base from J, with 5 bases in between. The CDR3 is 13 amino acids. Germline CDR1 reads MGHRA; CDR2 reads YSYEKL. CDR3 bases: TGCGCCAGCAGCCATCCTGGCACAGATACGCAGTATTTT. Its translation is CASSHPGTDTQYF.

A remark on this clone: The sample holds other DNA sequences that translate to the same CDR3. The chain couples TRBV7-2 to TRBJ1-1; D call uncertain. The germline V and J ends were trimmed by 0 bases and 1 base, with 6 bases remaining between them. The germline gives CDR1 SGHTA, CDR2 FQGNSA. This CDR3 region has 14 residues. The CDR3 reads CASSLALRNTEAFF. CDR3 sequence (DNA): TGTGCCAGCAGCTTAGCGTTGAGGAACACTGAAGCTTTCTTT.

The chain carries TRBV25-1 and TRBJ1-1; maybe TRBD1 (6 bases). V was trimmed by 1 base and J by 10 bases, leaving 13 bases between them. CDR3 length: 13 amino acids. CDR1 and CDR2 (germline): MGHDK, SYGVNS. The CDR3 bases are TGTGCCAGCAGTGAATCAGGGGTTCGTGTAGCTTTCTTT. The encoded protein is CASSESGVRVAFF.